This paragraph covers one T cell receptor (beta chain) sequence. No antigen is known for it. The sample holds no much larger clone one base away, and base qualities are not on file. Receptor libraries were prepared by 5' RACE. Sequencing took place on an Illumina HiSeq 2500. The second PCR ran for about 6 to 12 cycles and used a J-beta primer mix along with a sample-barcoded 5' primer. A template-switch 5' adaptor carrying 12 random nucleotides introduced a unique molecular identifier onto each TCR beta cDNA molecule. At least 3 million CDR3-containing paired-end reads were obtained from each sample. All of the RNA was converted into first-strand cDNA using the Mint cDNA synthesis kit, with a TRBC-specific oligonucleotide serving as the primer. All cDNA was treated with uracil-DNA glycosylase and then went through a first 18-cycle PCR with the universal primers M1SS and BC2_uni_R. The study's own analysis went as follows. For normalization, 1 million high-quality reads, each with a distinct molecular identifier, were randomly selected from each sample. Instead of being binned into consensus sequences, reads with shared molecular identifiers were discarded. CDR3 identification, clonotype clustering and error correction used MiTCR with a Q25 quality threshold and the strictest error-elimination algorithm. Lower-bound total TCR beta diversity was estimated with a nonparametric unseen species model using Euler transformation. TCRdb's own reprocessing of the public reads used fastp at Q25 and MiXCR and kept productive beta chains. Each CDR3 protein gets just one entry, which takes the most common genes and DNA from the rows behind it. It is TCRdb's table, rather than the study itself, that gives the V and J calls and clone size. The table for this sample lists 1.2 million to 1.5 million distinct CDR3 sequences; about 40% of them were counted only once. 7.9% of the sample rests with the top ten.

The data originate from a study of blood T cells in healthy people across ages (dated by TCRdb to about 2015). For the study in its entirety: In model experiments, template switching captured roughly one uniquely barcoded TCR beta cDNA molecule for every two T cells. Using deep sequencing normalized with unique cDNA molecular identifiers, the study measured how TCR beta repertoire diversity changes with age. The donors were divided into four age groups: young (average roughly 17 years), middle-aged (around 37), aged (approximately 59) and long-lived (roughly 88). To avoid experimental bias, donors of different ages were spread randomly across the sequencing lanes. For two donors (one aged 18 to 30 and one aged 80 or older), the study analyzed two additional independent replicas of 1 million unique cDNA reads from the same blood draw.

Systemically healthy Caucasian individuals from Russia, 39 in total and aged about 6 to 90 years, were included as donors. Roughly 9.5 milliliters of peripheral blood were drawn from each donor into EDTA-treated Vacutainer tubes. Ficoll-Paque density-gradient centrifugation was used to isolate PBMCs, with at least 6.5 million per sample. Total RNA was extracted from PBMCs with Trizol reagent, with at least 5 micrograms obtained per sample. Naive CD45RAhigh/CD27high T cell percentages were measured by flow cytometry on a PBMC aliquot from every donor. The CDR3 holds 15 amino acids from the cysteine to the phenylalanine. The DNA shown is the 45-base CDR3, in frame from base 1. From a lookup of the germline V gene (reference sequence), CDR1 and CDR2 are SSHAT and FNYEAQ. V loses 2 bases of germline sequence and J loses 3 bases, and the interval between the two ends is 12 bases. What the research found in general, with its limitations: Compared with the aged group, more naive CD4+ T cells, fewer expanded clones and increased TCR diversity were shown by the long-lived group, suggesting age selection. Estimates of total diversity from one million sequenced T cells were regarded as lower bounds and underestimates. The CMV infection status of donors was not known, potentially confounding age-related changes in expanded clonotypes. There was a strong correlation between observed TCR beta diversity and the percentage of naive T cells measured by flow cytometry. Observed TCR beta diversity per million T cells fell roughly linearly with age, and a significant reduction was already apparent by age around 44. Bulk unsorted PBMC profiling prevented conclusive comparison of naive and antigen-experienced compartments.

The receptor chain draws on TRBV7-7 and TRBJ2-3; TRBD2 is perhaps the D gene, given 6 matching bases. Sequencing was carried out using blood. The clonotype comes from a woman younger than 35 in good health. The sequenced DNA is TGTGCCAGCAGCTTACTCGGGAGTAAGACAGATACGCAGTATTTT. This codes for CASSLLGSKTDTQYF.